The sequence of this T cell receptor (beta chain) was determined in a study of graft-versus-host responses after intestinal transplantation. Study context: Multivisceral, liver-intestinal, or isolated intestinal transplants were received by the recipients.

The V and J ends lost 0 bases and 5 bases respectively, with 8 bases between them. CDR3 size: 13 residues. CDR1 and CDR2 from the germline V gene are SGHRS and YFSETQ. TCRdb keeps only in-frame clones here, not all; method: immunoSEQ multiplex PCR. The sample includes around 110,000 clones, just over 90% of them seen just once. Regarding this clone: Its antigen is still unknown.

Points from the study as a whole: Peak circulating GvH clone levels tracked with early post-transplant HvG declines. Recipient-marrow GvH clones were detected, some having first appeared in ileum or blood. Clonal ratios of graft-versus-host to host-versus-graft in allografts were high for patients exhibiting graft-donor T cell macrochimerism.

V and J are TRBV5-1 and TRBJ1-2; a possible D gene is TRBD1 (6 bases). The sequence was obtained from a human donor who was the organ donor for an intestinal transplant. Sequenced material: unstimulated CD4+ T cells sorted from spleen or lymph node cells, taken before transplant. The CDR3 region has the DNA TGCGCCAGCAGCTTGGACAGGGCTTATGGCTACACCTTC. It yields the protein CASSLDRAYGYTF.